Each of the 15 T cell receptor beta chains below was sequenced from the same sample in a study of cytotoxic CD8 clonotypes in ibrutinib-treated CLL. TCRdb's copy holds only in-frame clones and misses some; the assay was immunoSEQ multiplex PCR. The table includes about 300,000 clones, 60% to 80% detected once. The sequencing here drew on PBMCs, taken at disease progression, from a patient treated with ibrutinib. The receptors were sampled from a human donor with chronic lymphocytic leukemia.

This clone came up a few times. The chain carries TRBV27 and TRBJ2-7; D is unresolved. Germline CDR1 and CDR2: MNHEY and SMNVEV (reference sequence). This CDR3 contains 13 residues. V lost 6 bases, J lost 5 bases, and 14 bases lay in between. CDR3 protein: CASSQVGRDEQYF. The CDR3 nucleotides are TGTGCCAGCAGCCAGGTTGGTCGGGACGAGCAGTACTTC.

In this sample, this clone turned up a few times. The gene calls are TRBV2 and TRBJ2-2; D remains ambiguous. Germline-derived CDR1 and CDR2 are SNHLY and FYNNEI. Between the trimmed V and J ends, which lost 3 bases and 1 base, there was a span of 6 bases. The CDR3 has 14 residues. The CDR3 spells CASSDKLNTGELFF. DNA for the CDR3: TGTGCCAGCAGTGACAAATTGAACACCGGGGAGCTGTTTTTT.

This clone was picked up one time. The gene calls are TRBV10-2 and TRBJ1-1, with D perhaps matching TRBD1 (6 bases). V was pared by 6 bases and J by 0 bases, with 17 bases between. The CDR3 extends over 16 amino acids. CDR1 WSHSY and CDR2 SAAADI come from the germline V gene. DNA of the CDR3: TGCGCCAGCAGCGAGGGGGAGGAGGGTTTGAACACTGAAGCTTTCTTT. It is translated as CASSEGEEGLNTEAFF.

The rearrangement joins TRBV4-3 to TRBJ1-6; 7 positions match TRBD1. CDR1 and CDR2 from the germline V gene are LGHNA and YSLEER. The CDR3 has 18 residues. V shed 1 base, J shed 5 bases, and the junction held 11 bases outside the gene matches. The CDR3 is CASSQGPGGQTNNSPLHF. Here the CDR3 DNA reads TGCGCCAGCAGCCAAGGCCCGGGGGGACAGACAAATAATTCACCCCTCCACTTT.

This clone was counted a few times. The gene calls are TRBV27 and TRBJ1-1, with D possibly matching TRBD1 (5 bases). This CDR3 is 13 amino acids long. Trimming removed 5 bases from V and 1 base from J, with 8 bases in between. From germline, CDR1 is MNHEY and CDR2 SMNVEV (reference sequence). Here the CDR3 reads CASSRRGNTEAFF. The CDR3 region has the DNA TGTGCCAGCAGTCGAAGGGGGAACACTGAAGCTTTCTTT.

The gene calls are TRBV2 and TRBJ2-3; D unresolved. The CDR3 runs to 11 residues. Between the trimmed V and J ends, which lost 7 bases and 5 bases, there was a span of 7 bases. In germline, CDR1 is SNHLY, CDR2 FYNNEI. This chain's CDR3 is CASTSRDTQYF. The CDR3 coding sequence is TGTGCCAGCACCAGCCGAGATACGCAGTATTTT.

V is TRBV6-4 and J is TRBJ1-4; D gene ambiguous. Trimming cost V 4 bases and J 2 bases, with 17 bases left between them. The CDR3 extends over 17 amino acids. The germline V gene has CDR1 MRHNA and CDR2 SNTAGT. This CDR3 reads CASSVIVQWSTNEKLFF. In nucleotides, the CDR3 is TGTGCCAGCAGTGTGATAGTCCAATGGTCGACTAATGAAAAACTGTTTTTT.

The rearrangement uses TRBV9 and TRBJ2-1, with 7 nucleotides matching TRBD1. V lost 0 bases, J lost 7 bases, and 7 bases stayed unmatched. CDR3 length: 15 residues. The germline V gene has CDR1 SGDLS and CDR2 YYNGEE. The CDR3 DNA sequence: TGTGCCAGCAGCGTAGCTTTAGGACAGGAGAATGAGCAGTTCTTC. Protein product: CASSVALGQENEQFF.

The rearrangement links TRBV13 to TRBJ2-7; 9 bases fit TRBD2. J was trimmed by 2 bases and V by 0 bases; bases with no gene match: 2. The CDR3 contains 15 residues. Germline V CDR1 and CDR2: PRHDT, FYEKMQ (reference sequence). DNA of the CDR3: TGTGCCAGCAGCTTAGGGTCTAGCGGGGCCTACGAGCAGTACTTC. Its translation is CASSLGSSGAYEQYF.

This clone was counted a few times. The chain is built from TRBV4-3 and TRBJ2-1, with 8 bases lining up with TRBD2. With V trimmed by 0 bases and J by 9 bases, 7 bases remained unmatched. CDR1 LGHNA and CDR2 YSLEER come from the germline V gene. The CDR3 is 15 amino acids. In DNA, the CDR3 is TGCGCCAGCAGCCAAGATCGTGGACTAGCAGGTGAGCAGTTCTTC. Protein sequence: CASSQDRGLAGEQFF.

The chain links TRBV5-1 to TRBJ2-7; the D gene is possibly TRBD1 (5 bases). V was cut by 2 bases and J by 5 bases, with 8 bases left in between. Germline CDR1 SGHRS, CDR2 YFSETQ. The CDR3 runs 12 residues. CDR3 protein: CASSFTGHEQYF. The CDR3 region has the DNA TGCGCCAGCAGCTTCACAGGCCACGAGCAGTACTTC.

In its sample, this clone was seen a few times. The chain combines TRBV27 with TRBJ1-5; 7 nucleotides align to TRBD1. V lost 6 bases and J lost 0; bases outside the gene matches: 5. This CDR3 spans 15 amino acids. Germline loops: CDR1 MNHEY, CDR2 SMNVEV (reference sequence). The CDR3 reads CASRPGQNSNQPQHF. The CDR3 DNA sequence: TGTGCCAGCAGACCGGGACAGAATAGCAATCAGCCCCAGCATTTT.

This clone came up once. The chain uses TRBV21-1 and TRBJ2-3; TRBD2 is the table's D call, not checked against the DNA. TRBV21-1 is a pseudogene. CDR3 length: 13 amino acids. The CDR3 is CASSRGFGYTQYF. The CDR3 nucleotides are TGTGCCAGCAGCCGGGGGTTTGGGTATACGCAGTATTTT.

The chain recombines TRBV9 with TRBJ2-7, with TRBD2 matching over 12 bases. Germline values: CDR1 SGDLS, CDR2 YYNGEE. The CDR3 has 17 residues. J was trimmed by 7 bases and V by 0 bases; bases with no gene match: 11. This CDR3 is CASSVGPLAGGPKEQYF. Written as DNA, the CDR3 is TGTGCCAGCAGCGTAGGTCCGCTAGCGGGAGGGCCTAAGGAGCAGTACTTC.

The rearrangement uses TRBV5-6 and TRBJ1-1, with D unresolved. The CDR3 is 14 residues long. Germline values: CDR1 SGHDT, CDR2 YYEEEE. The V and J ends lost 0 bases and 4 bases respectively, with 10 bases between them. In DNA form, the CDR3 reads TGTGCCAGCAGCTTGGCAGGTAGGGCCACTGAAGCTTTCTTT. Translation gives CASSLAGRATEAFF.